This TCR beta chain derives from a study of OX40 agonist ivuxolimab in advanced cancers. Study context: Patients were infused with ivuxolimab every 2 weeks at 0.01 to 10 mg/kg. Study observations and caveats: The study found among the lowest clonal expansion in partial responders at 0.1-3.0 mg/kg. Within 6 weeks, CD4+ and CD8+ blood T cells expanded clonally at 0.1 to 3.0 mg/kg. The authors did not determine the antigen specificity of the expanded peripheral T cells.

Remarks on this clone: Its antigen is not identified.

Sequenced by immunoSEQ multiplex PCR; TCRdb stores in-frame clones only, minus some. The profile shows 95,000 to 150,000 clones, 80% to 95% of them singletons. The CDR3 contains 16 residues. The V and J ends lost 3 bases and 4 bases, in that order; junction bases with no gene match: 9. The germline V gene encodes CDR1 KGHSH and CDR2 LQKENI. The chain joins TRBV18 to TRBJ2-1; 7 nucleotides align to TRBD2. This TCR was sampled from an adult with an advanced solid tumor such as melanoma, head and neck, liver or kidney cancer. The source was CD4+ or CD8+ T cells sorted from blood, collected in a trial of the OX40 agonist ivuxolimab. CDR3: CASSPPGMRGYNEQFF. The CDR3 nucleotides read TGTGCCAGCTCACCCCCGGGAATGCGGGGGTACAATGAGCAGTTCTTC.